This T cell receptor (beta chain) was sequenced in a study of OX40 agonist ivuxolimab in advanced cancers. In the study overall: An anti-OX40 (CD134) antibody with agonistic activity, ivuxolimab, was administered to patients.

Sequenced by immunoSEQ multiplex PCR; TCRdb stores in-frame clones only, minus some. The sample holds 56,000 or so clones; about 83% are singletons and the top ten take under 6%. Patients with autoimmune history or systemic immunosuppression were excluded. The CDR3 sequence is 16 residues long. V shed 4 bases and J 12 bases; nucleotides not matched to a gene: 15. Per germline, CDR1 SGHDN and CDR2 FVKESK. Sample: CD4+ or CD8+ T cells sorted from blood, taken in a trial of the OX40 agonist ivuxolimab. The chain uses TRBV14 and TRBJ2-1, with 10 positions matching TRBD2. The receptor was isolated from an adult with an advanced solid tumor such as melanoma, head and neck, liver or kidney cancer. Here the CDR3 reads CASSPRTSGSQTGQFF. The CDR3 region has the DNA TGTGCCAGCAGCCCTCGGACTAGCGGCTCCCAAACGGGGCAGTTCTTC.